A single sample gave rise to the 12 T cell receptor beta chains below, sequenced in a study of T-cell memory formation after mild COVID-19. TCRdb passed the 5' RACE reads through MiXCR, listing each CDR3 protein once. The table has 350,000 to 450,000 distinct CDR3 sequences, around 20% seen once. The sample consisted of PBMCs or a T cell subset sorted from them (not recorded which). The receptor set was obtained from an adult woman who had mild COVID-19 (a few samples of this study predate the infection). Cell type and time point are not known.

This clonotype was seen repeatedly, ten times or more. This chain connects TRBV20-1 to TRBJ1-2; a possible D gene is TRBD1 (6 bases). Looked up from germline, CDR1 is DFQATT and CDR2 is SNEGSKA (reference sequence). This CDR3 region has 17 residues. The ends were cut back, 2 bases at V and 4 bases at J, with 23 bases in the middle. The CDR3 DNA sequence: TGCAGTGCTAGACCAACGGGGGCTAGACAGGCGGCCTATGGCTACACCTTC. Encoded protein: CSARPTGARQAAYGYTF.

This clonotype appeared many times. The V gene is TRBV9, the J gene TRBJ2-3; 9 bases map to TRBD2. CDR3 length: 18 amino acids. V shed 1 base and J 2 bases; nucleotides not matched to a gene: 11. Germline-derived CDR1 and CDR2 are SGDLS and YYNGEE. The CDR3 sequence: CASSVRRAGGLNTDTQYF. CDR3 DNA sequence: TGTGCCAGCAGCGTAAGGAGAGCGGGGGGTCTAAACACAGATACGCAGTATTTT.

This clonotype showed up many times. This rearrangement joins TRBV5-1 to TRBJ2-3; 13 nucleotides line up with TRBD2. The CDR3 has 17 residues. The germline V gene has CDR1 SGHRS and CDR2 YFSETQ. The V gene end was trimmed by 4 bases and the J gene end by 5 bases; junction bases not matched to a gene: 10. CDR3 protein: CASSLRGLAGVGDTQYF. The CDR3 DNA follows: TGCGCCAGCAGCCTACGCGGACTAGCGGGGGTCGGAGATACGCAGTATTTT.

This clonotype turned up a few times. The chain is built from TRBV12-3 or TRBV12-4 and TRBJ1-1; D is uncertain. The V and J ends lost 5 bases and 6 bases respectively, with 13 bases between them. The CDR3 is made up of 13 amino acids. CDR3 in amino acids: CASSTTFLAEAFF. DNA of the CDR3: TGTGCCAGCAGTACTACCTTTTTAGCTGAAGCTTTCTTT.

The rearrangement links TRBV5-8 to TRBJ1-2, with D unclear. The CDR3 sequence is 17 residues long. Trimming cost V 0 bases and J 1 base, with 16 bases left between them. From germline, CDR1 is SGHTS and CDR2 YDEGEE. The CDR3 DNA reads TGTGCCAGCAGCTTGGAACGGGTTAGAGGGCATAACTATGGCTACACCTTC. Translating gives CASSLERVRGHNYGYTF.

The chain couples TRBV24-1 to TRBJ2-2, with 13 bases matching TRBD2. The germline gives CDR1 KGHDR, CDR2 SFDVKD. The CDR3 loop spans 18 amino acids. V shed 5 bases and J 1 base; nucleotides not matched to a gene: 6. CDR3 sequence: CATSGTSGRPKNTGELFF. In DNA, the CDR3 is TGTGCCACCAGTGGGACTAGCGGGAGACCCAAGAACACCGGGGAGCTGTTTTTT.

There are a few counts of this clonotype. V and J are TRBV10-3 and TRBJ2-5; 10 nucleotides line up with TRBD2. The V gene end was trimmed by 2 bases and the J gene end by 5 bases; junction bases not matched to a gene: 5. Germline-derived CDR1 and CDR2 are ENHRY and SYGVKD. CDR3 size: 15 residues. The CDR3 region is CAISEKSGGDETQYF. The CDR3 DNA reads TGTGCCATCAGTGAGAAGAGCGGGGGGGATGAGACCCAGTACTTC.

The V gene is TRBV5-1, the J gene TRBJ1-1; D might be TRBD1 (5 bases). CDR1 and CDR2 (germline): SGHRS, YFSETQ. V was shortened by 5 bases and J by 3 bases, with 23 bases between the two germline ends. The CDR3 runs to 17 residues. The CDR3 protein is CASSPHRDAEVDTEAFF. The CDR3 bases are TGCGCCAGCAGTCCACACCGGGACGCAGAGGTAGACACTGAAGCTTTCTTT.

The chain joins TRBV12-3 or TRBV12-4 to TRBJ2-2; D is undetermined. The CDR3 extends over 13 amino acids. V was pared by 2 bases and J by 8 bases, with 9 bases between. The CDR3 is CASSLYQRGELFF. The CDR3 region has the DNA TGTGCCAGCAGTTTATACCAACGTGGGGAGCTGTTTTTT.

The J gene is TRBJ2-5, the V gene TRBV5-4, with 8 nucleotides matching TRBD2. The CDR3 runs 16 residues. CDR1 is SGHNT, CDR2 YYREEE, per germline (reference sequence). V lost 4 bases to trimming and J lost 3 bases; unmatched junction nucleotides: 11. CDR3 in DNA: TGTGCCAGCAGCCAAGGGACTAGGGGCGGGAAAGAGACCCAGTACTTC. It is translated as CASSQGTRGGKETQYF.

This clonotype appeared a few times. The chain combines TRBV2 with TRBJ1-1; the D gene is possibly TRBD1 (6 bases). Germline V gene lookup returns CDR1 SNHLY and CDR2 FYNNEI. Trimming left V 6 bases short and J 4 bases short, with 15 bases between. This CDR3 contains 14 residues. The DNA of the CDR3 is TGTGCCAGCAGGGGACTCACAGGGTTCACTGAAGCTTTCTTT. Translating it yields CASRGLTGFTEAFF.

This clonotype came up a few times. The V call is TRBV10-3, the J call TRBJ1-1; 7 bases match TRBD1. The CDR3 sequence is 14 residues long. J gave up 3 bases and V 10 bases, and 11 bases lay outside the gene matches. The V gene's germline CDR1 is ENHRY and CDR2 SYGVKD. The CDR3 DNA is TGTGCCACCGCCGGGACAGCCACGGACACTGAAGCTTTCTTT. This gives the protein CATAGTATDTEAFF.